The 26 T cell receptor beta chains listed next were all sequenced from one sample in a study of blood T cell repertoires in COVID-19. TCRdb's table, derived via immunoSEQ multiplex PCR, lists solely in-frame clones and lacks some. Among about 85,000 clones listed, roughly four fifths were seen once. Material for sequencing was peripheral blood. These receptors all come from a woman at least 80 years old with acute or convalescent COVID-19.

The rearrangement joins TRBV28 to TRBJ2-7, with D tentatively TRBD2 (5 bases). The CDR3 has 11 amino acids. Germline V gene lookup returns CDR1 MDHEN and CDR2 SYDVKM. Trimming stripped 8 bases from V and 4 bases from J, with 9 bases between. This CDR3 is CASLGSYEQYF. CDR3 DNA sequence: TGTGCCAGCTTAGGGAGTTACGAGCAGTACTTC.

The chain joins TRBV5-4 to TRBJ2-6; 7 bases match TRBD1. The CDR3 has 18 amino acids. In germline, CDR1 is SGHNT, CDR2 YYREEE (reference sequence). Germline trimming cut 6 bases from V and 0 bases from J; bases unmatched to any gene: 12. Here the CDR3 DNA reads TGTGCCAGCACCTCTGGGACAGCCAATCCCTCTGGGGCCAACGTCCTGACTTTC. Translation gives CASTSGTANPSGANVLTF.

This chain uses TRBV9 with TRBJ2-1, with 10 bases fitting TRBD1. Germline CDR1 and CDR2: SGDLS and YYNGEE. The CDR3 totals 14 residues. The trim removed 3 bases at V and 5 bases at J, leaving 2 bases unmatched. CDR3 coding DNA: TGTGCCAGCAGCGCTGGACAGGGGGACAATGAGCAGTTCTTC. Its translation: CASSAGQGDNEQFF.

The rearrangement joins TRBV9 to TRBJ2-1; D is uncertain. The CDR3 has 14 amino acids. Germline assignment: CDR1 SGDLS and CDR2 YYNGEE. V was clipped by 0 bases and J by 7 bases, with 11 bases between them. In nucleotides, the CDR3 is TGTGCCAGCAGCGTAGAGCCCCAAATAAATGAGCAGTTCTTC. It yields the protein CASSVEPQINEQFF.

This chain joins TRBV6-5 and TRBJ2-7; TRBD2 agrees at 10 bases. Per the germline V gene, CDR1 is MNHEY and CDR2 is SVGAGI. Losses at the gene ends were 5 bases for V and 4 bases for J; bases not matched to a gene: 8. This CDR3 has 15 residues. The CDR3 sequence: CASSLAGAGGYEQYF. CDR3 coding DNA: TGTGCCAGCAGTCTAGCGGGAGCCGGGGGGTACGAGCAGTACTTC.

The chain uses TRBV10-3 and TRBJ1-3; 7 bases map to TRBD1. After removal of 0 bases from V and 0 bases from J, the junction contained 2 bases not matched to a gene. CDR3 length: 16 amino acids. Germline V gene data show CDR1 as ENHRY and CDR2 as SYGVKD. CDR3 sequence reads: CAISESGQSSGNTIYF. CDR3 DNA sequence: TGTGCCATCAGTGAGTCGGGACAGAGCTCTGGAAACACCATATATTTT.

This rearrangement joins TRBV6-5 to TRBJ2-7; 7 bases agree with TRBD1. Per germline, CDR1 MNHEY and CDR2 SVGAGI. This CDR3 spans 12 amino acids. Losses at the gene ends were 8 bases for V and 7 bases for J; bases not matched to a gene: 8. The CDR3 protein is CASGTGDTEQYF. CDR3 sequence (DNA): TGTGCCAGCGGAACAGGGGACACTGAGCAGTACTTC.

This sequence joins TRBV7-9 and TRBJ1-5; unclear D gene. CDR3 length: 18 amino acids. V lost 0 bases and J 0 bases, leaving 15 bases between the germline ends. Germline V gene data show CDR1 as SEHNR and CDR2 as FQNEAQ (reference sequence). Here the CDR3 DNA reads TGTGCCAGCAGCTTAGCCGGAGGACCTCTCTATAGCAATCAGCCCCAGCATTTT. Protein product: CASSLAGGPLYSNQPQHF.

This clone was seen once. Here the CDR3 reads CASSQGSVSVYEQYF. The CDR3 region has the DNA TGTGCCAGCAGCCAAGGTTCGGTCTCCGTCTACGAGCAGTACTTC. The V and J genes are TRBV3-1 (or the pseudogene TRBV3-2) and TRBJ2-7; D is unresolved. V lost 1 base and J 3 bases, leaving 13 bases between the germline ends. Germline CDR1 LGHDT, CDR2 YNNKEL (reference sequence). The CDR3 runs to 15 residues.

This clone was recorded once. The gene calls are TRBV7-8 and TRBJ2-7, with D tentatively TRBD1 (5 bases). Between the trimmed V and J ends, which lost 5 bases and 2 bases, there was a span of 16 bases. This CDR3 comprises 15 residues. Germline CDR1 reads SGHVS; CDR2 reads FQNEAQ. The CDR3 bases are TGTGCCAGCAGCCCGAGACAGATCCCTGCCTACGAGCAGTACTTC. Its translation is CASSPRQIPAYEQYF.

The chain uses TRBV7-2 and TRBJ2-3; D perhaps matches TRBD2 (7 bases). The V gene lost 5 bases and the J gene lost 7 bases, with 19 bases spanning the gap. The CDR3 runs 15 residues. Looked up from germline, CDR1 is SGHTA and CDR2 is FQGNSA. CDR3 nucleotides: TGTGCCAGCAGCCAAGACGGGGGGCTCCTGAATACGCAGTATTTT. Its translation: CASSQDGGLLNTQYF.

On this clone: The junction differs from germline at one of its ends, possibly a read error. V is TRBV2 and J is TRBJ1-5; D is possibly TRBD1 (6 bases). The germline gives CDR1 SNHLY, CDR2 FYNNEI. CDR3 length: 13 residues. CDR3 region: CASRPDTGQAENF. As DNA, the CDR3 is TGTGCCAGCAGACCGGACACAGGGCAGGCCGAGAATTTT. The variable domain in full, completed from reference TRBV2 and TRBJ1-5, reads EPEVTQTPSHQVTQMGQEVILRCVPISNHLYFYWYRQILGQKVEFLVSFYNNEISEKSEIFDDQFSVERPDGSNFTLKIRSTKLEDSAMYFCASRPDTGQAENFGDGTRLSIL.

This chain uses TRBV10-2 with TRBJ2-1, with TRBD1 identical over 11 bases. Germline V gene sequence: CDR1 WSHSY, CDR2 SAAADI. The CDR3 totals 16 residues. Trimming removed 3 bases from V and 7 bases from J; junction bases left unmatched: 8. CDR3 sequence: CASSEFGQGASNEQFF. The CDR3 DNA is TGCGCCAGCAGTGAATTCGGACAGGGGGCATCGAATGAGCAGTTCTTC.

The chain combines TRBV19 with TRBJ2-2; 11 positions agree with TRBD2. The CDR3 length is 16 residues. V lost 3 bases to trimming and J lost 6 bases; unmatched junction nucleotides: 6. Germline V gives CDR1 LNHDA, CDR2 SQIVND (reference sequence). CDR3 nucleotide sequence: TGTGCCAGTAGTATCATTAGCGGGAGGGCCTCCGGGGAGCTGTTTTTT. It yields the protein CASSIISGRASGELFF.

V usage is TRBV20-1 and J usage is TRBJ2-1; TRBD1 is a possible D gene (5 bases). This CDR3 is built from 11 residues. In germline, CDR1 is DFQATT, CDR2 SNEGSKA (reference sequence). The CDR3 bases are TGCAGGGCAGGGAAATCGCATGAGCAGTTCTTC. Encoded protein: CRAGKSHEQFF.

The chain couples TRBV20-1 to TRBJ1-6, with 9 nucleotides matching TRBD1. V was pared by 3 bases and J by 19 bases, with 7 bases of the junction left unmatched. The CDR3 consists of 11 residues. Germline values: CDR1 DFQATT, CDR2 SNEGSKA (reference sequence). Written as DNA, the CDR3 is TGCAGTGCTAGTTCCGGGACAGGGAATCACTTT. It codes for CSASSGTGNHF.

This clone was observed a handful of times. V and J are TRBV5-1 and TRBJ2-5, with TRBD1 as a possible D gene (5 bases). The CDR3 has 15 residues. Trimming removed 4 bases at V and 2 bases at J, with 15 bases between. Germline V CDR1 and CDR2: SGHRS, YFSETQ. CDR3 sequence: CASSGLGQGQETQYF. The CDR3 bases are TGCGCCAGCAGCGGCCTTGGGCAGGGTCAAGAGACCCAGTACTTC.

CDR3 DNA sequence: TGTGCCAGCAGGCGACTAGAGGACTTTCACGAGCAGTACTTC. It is translated as CASRRLEDFHEQYF. The chain carries TRBV6-5 and TRBJ2-7; D is possibly TRBD2 (6 bases). Germline CDR1 is MNHEY and CDR2 is SVGAGI. V shed 6 bases and J shed 5 bases, with 17 bases lying between them. This CDR3 is built from 14 residues.

The chain couples TRBV5-1 to TRBJ2-7; TRBD1 aligns across 9 bases. CDR1 is SGHRS and CDR2 is YFSETQ in the germline V gene. The CDR3 has 16 amino acids. The V segment lost 0 bases and the J segment 2 bases; nucleotides outside the gene matches: 6. The CDR3 here is CASSLGGQGITYEQYF. In nucleotides, the CDR3 is TGCGCCAGCAGCTTGGGCGGACAGGGGATCACCTACGAGCAGTACTTC.

The J gene is TRBJ2-7, the V gene TRBV6-5; 8 positions match TRBD1. Germline CDR1 and CDR2: MNHEY and SVGAGI. This CDR3 has 16 residues. J gave up 4 bases and V 2 bases, and 10 bases lay outside the gene matches. CDR3 region: CASSYAVTGVPYEQYF. The DNA for the CDR3 is TGTGCCAGCAGTTACGCCGTGACAGGGGTTCCGTACGAGCAGTACTTC.

This clone was seen a handful of times. J is TRBJ2-2 and V is TRBV12-3 or TRBV12-4, with D hard to call. The ends were cut back, 3 bases at V and 8 bases at J, with 10 bases in the middle. The CDR3 length is 13 residues. The CDR3 DNA is TGTGCCAGCAGTTTCCGCGGCACGGGGGAGCTGTTTTTT. Protein product: CASSFRGTGELFF.

The chain employs TRBV2 and TRBJ2-7, with TRBD1 identical over 8 bases. The CDR3 totals 14 residues. Germline V gene lookup returns CDR1 SNHLY and CDR2 FYNNEI. Unmatched junction bases numbered 9, after V lost 6 bases and J lost 5 bases. CDR3: CASSQTGDVNEQYF. The CDR3 coding sequence is TGTGCCAGCAGCCAGACAGGGGACGTGAACGAGCAGTACTTC.

V and J are TRBV7-8 and TRBJ2-1; maybe TRBD2 (6 bases). Trimming took 2 bases from V and 5 from J, leaving 10 bases between them. CDR1 SGHVS and CDR2 FQNEAQ come from the germline V gene. CDR3 length: 14 amino acids. The CDR3 DNA follows: TGTGCCAGCAGCTTACGGGAGAGTCACAATGAGCAGTTCTTC. Its translation is CASSLRESHNEQFF. Full variable domain (outside the CDR3, taken from reference TRBV7-8 and TRBJ2-1): GAGVSQSPRYKVAKRGQDVALRCDPISGHVSLFWYQQALGQGPEFLTYFQNEAQLDKSGLPSDRFFAERPEGSVSTLKIQRTQQEDSAVYLCASSLRESHNEQFFGPGTRLTVL.

The rearrangement joins TRBV3-1 (or the pseudogene TRBV3-2) to TRBJ1-1; D is undetermined. Germline CDR1 LGHDT, CDR2 YNNKEL (reference sequence). Trimming removed 4 bases from V and 5 bases from J, with 14 bases in between. CDR3 length equals 14 residues. The CDR3 nucleotides are TGTGCCAGCAGCCCCGGACCGACGGGGACTGAAGCTTTCTTT. Translated, it gives CASSPGPTGTEAFF.

The rearrangement uses TRBV28 and TRBJ2-2, with 8 bases aligning to TRBD1. The CDR3 has 15 residues. V lost 6 bases and J lost 5; bases outside the gene matches: 8. Germline loops: CDR1 MDHEN, CDR2 SYDVKM. The CDR3 reads CASSPWDRRTGELFF. The CDR3 DNA reads as TGTGCCAGCAGCCCCTGGGACAGGAGGACCGGGGAGCTGTTTTTT.

The chain links TRBV24-1 to TRBJ1-4; 9 nucleotides line up with TRBD1. Germline V gene lookup returns CDR1 KGHDR and CDR2 SFDVKD. V lost 4 bases and J lost 8; bases outside the gene matches: 7. The CDR3 extends over 15 amino acids. CDR3 loop: CATSDPGQGTEKLFF. CDR3 coding DNA: TGTGCCACCAGTGACCCGGGACAGGGAACGGAAAAACTGTTTTTT.